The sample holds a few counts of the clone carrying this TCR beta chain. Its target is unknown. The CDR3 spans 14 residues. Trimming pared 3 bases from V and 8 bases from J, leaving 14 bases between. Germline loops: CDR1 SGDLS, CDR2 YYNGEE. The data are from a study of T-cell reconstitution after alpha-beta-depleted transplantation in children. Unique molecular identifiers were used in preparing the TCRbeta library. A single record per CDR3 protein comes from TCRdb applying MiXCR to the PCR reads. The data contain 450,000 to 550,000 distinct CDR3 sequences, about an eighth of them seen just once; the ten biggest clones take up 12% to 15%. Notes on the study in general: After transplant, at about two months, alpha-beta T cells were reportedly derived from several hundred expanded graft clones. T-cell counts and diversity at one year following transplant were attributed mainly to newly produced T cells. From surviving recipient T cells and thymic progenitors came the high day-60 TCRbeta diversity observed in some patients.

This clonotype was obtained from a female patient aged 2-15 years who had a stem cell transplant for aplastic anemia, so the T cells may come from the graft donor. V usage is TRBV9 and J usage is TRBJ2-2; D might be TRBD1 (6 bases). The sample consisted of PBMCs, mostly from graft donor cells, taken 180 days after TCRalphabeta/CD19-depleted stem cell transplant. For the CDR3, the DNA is TGTGCCAGCAGCGCGTACGGTGACAGGGGGGAGCTGTTTTTT. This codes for CASSAYGDRGELFF.